This is a list of T cell receptor beta chains from one sample in a study of T cell responses to AZD1222 COVID-19 vaccine. Here immunoSEQ multiplex PCR was the method, and the copy in TCRdb shows in-frame clones only, minus some. The table lists about 130,000 clones, 75% to 90% of them singletons, with around 4.4% in the top ten. The sequencing here drew on peripheral blood, taken 28 days after the second AZD1222 dose. The receptors were gathered from an adult who received the AZD1222 COVID-19 vaccine. The CDR3 runs from the conserved cysteine through the conserved F or W. Fields, in order: V gene, clone size, D gene, J gene, CDR3 protein, CDR3 DNA. A D gene is named only where the DNA matches it firmly. Rows may omit the clone size; those that give it use once, few, many or a size class.

>TRBV3-1/TRBV3-2|-|-|TRBJ2-7
CASSQTVYEQYF
TGTGCCAGCAGCCAAACAGTTTACGAGCAGTACTTC
>TRBV4-1|-|TRBD1|TRBJ1-6
CASSQDLRTGIEGDNSPLHF
TGCGCCAGCAGCCAAGACCTCCGGACAGGGATCGAAGGAGATAATTCACCCCTCCACTTT
>TRBV2|-|TRBD1|TRBJ2-2
CASSRTGALNTGELFF
TGTGCCAGCAGCCGGACAGGGGCTCTAAACACCGGGGAGCTGTTTTTT
>TRBV6-2/TRBV6-3|-|-|TRBJ2-7
CASSRTPEYEQYF
TGTGCCAGCAGTCGGACGCCGGAGTACGAGCAGTACTTC
>TRBV25-1|-|TRBD2|TRBJ2-3
CASSELAGELQQYF
TGTGCCAGCAGTGAACTAGCGGGGGAATTACAGCAGTATTTT
>TRBV4-1|-|-|TRBJ1-4
CASSLQTGGVDEKLFF
TGCGCCAGCAGCCTCCAGACTGGGGGGGTTGATGAAAAACTGTTTTTT
>TRBV5-4|once|-|TRBJ1-4
CASSRTTNEKLFF
TGTGCCAGCAGTCGAACAACTAATGAAAAACTGTTTTTT
>TRBV5-1|once|-|TRBJ2-5
CASSFGSQETQYF
TGCGCCAGCAGCTTCGGCAGCCAAGAGACCCAGTACTTC
>TRBV28|-|-|TRBJ1-4
CATNGDNEKLFF
TGTGCCACTAACGGAGATAATGAAAAACTGTTTTTT
>TRBV6-5|-|-|TRBJ1-1
CASSSTVNTEAFF
TGTGCCAGCAGTTCAACGGTGAACACTGAAGCTTTCTTT
>TRBV7-2|-|-|TRBJ1-5
CASSGRGLNRNQPQHF
TGTGCCAGCAGCGGCCGGGGACTCAATCGCAATCAGCCCCAGCATTTT
>TRBV5-8|once|-|TRBJ1-3
CASSLYRTAGNTIYF
TGTGCCAGCAGCTTGTATCGGACAGCTGGAAACACCATATATTTT
>TRBV30|-|-|TRBJ2-7
CAWSVNSQYEQYF
TGTGCCTGGAGTGTAAACTCGCAATACGAGCAGTACTTC
>TRBV7-9|-|-|TRBJ1-2
CASSLVWEEGYTF
TGTGCCAGCAGCTTAGTTTGGGAAGAAGGCTACACCTTC
>TRBV12-3/TRBV12-4|-|-|TRBJ1-2
CASTFSRPGGYTF
TGTGCCAGCACCTTTTCAAGGCCAGGTGGCTACACCTTC
>TRBV11-2|-|-|TRBJ2-1
CASSFGGAGHEQFF
TGTGCCAGCAGCTTTGGCGGGGCCGGCCATGAGCAGTTCTTC
>TRBV7-3|-|TRBD2|TRBJ2-5
CASSTSAGVKETQYF
TGTGCCAGCAGCACCTCCGCGGGGGTAAAAGAGACCCAGTACTTC
>TRBV7-7|-|-|TRBJ2-5
CASTQLGTGLQETQYF
TGTGCCAGCACACAGCTTGGGACCGGACTCCAAGAGACCCAGTACTTC
>TRBV30|-|-|TRBJ1-6
CAWTGDTRSSYNSPLHF
TGTGCCTGGACGGGGGACACCCGGAGCTCCTATAATTCACCCCTCCACTTT
>TRBV5-4|-|TRBD1|TRBJ1-4
CASSLNPGQGNEKLFF
TGTGCCAGCAGCCTGAATCCGGGACAGGGGAATGAAAAACTGTTTTTT
>TRBV2|-|-|TRBJ1-5
CASSDKISNQPQHF
TGTGCCAGCAGTGATAAGATTAGCAATCAGCCCCAGCATTTT
>TRBV5-1|-|-|TRBJ2-7
CASYRDGAYEQYF
TGCGCCAGCTACCGGGACGGTGCCTACGAGCAGTACTTC
>TRBV28|-|-|TRBJ2-7
CASSFRTGLGEQYF
TGTGCCAGCAGTTTCCGAACAGGGTTGGGCGAGCAGTACTTC
>TRBV7-2|-|-|TRBJ1-4
CASSLDAGTRGEKLFF
TGTGCCAGCAGCTTAGATGCGGGGACCCGGGGTGAAAAACTGTTTTTT
>TRBV11-3|-|-|TRBJ2-1
CASGSGLNNEQFF
TGTGCCAGCGGGTCAGGGCTCAACAATGAGCAGTTCTTC
>TRBV18|-|-|TRBJ1-5
CASSPSGGNQPQHF
TGTGCCAGCTCACCATCGGGGGGCAATCAGCCCCAGCATTTT
>TRBV5-1|-|TRBD1|TRBJ1-3
CASRGTVSGNTIYF
TGCGCCAGCAGGGGGACAGTTTCTGGAAACACCATATATTTT
>TRBV10-3|-|TRBD1|TRBJ1-5
CAIRPGQGAHPESNQPQHF
TGTGCCATCAGGCCGGGACAGGGGGCGCACCCGGAAAGCAATCAGCCCCAGCATTTT
>TRBV18|-|-|TRBJ2-4
CASSYMGAAKNIQYF
TGTGCCAGCTCATACATGGGGGCGGCCAAAAACATTCAGTACTTC
>TRBV30|-|-|TRBJ1-2
CAWSGGRFNYGYTF
TGTGCCTGGAGTGGAGGACGGTTCAACTATGGCTACACCTTC
>TRBV4-2|-|TRBD1|TRBJ1-5
CASSRGQGDSQPQHF
TGTGCCAGCAGCCGGGGACAGGGAGATTCCCAGCCCCAGCATTTT
>TRBV11-3|-|-|TRBJ2-1
CASSFGPTAYNEQFF
TGTGCCAGCAGCTTCGGTCCGACAGCATACAATGAGCAGTTCTTC
>TRBV5-1|-|-|TRBJ1-1
CASSLEAVVDTEAFF
TGCGCCAGCAGCTTGGAGGCGGTGGTCGACACTGAAGCTTTCTTT
>TRBV11-2|-|TRBD1|TRBJ1-3
CASSRDRGANTIYF
TGTGCCAGCAGCCGGGACAGGGGCGCAAACACCATATATTTT
>TRBV18|-|-|TRBJ1-1
CASSPRSGSNTEAFF
TGTGCCAGCTCACCCCGCTCCGGATCTAACACTGAAGCTTTCTTT
>TRBV7-9|-|-|TRBJ2-7
CASSLSWGSPSEQYF
TGTGCCAGCAGCTTATCGTGGGGGTCCCCCTCCGAGCAGTACTTC
>TRBV5-6|-|-|TRBJ1-5
CASRYYWGASNQPQHF
TGTGCCAGCAGATACTATTGGGGGGCGAGCAATCAGCCCCAGCATTTT
>TRBV9|-|TRBD1|TRBJ1-2
CASSVEGTGSYGYTF
TGTGCCAGCAGCGTAGAGGGGACAGGGAGCTATGGCTACACCTTC
>TRBV7-2|-|TRBD1|TRBJ1-2
CASSFQGGDYGYTF
TGTGCCAGCAGCTTTCAAGGGGGCGACTATGGCTACACCTTC
>TRBV15|-|TRBD1|TRBJ1-2
CATSREPGQGARGYTF
TGTGCCACCAGCAGAGAACCGGGACAGGGGGCGCGTGGCTACACCTTC
>TRBV15|-|-|TRBJ2-5
CATPRSLGKETQYF
TGTGCCACCCCGCGATCATTGGGGAAAGAGACCCAGTACTTC
>TRBV10-3|few|TRBD2|TRBJ2-7
CAISGSGLAGRYEQYF
TGTGCCATCAGTGGGTCAGGACTAGCGGGGAGGTACGAGCAGTACTTC
>TRBV7-2|-|-|TRBJ2-7
CASSSDSGLSYEQYF
TGTGCCAGCAGCTCAGATAGCGGCCTCTCCTACGAGCAGTACTTC
>TRBV5-4|-|-|TRBJ1-5
CASSLGGLSPNQPQHF
TGTGCCAGCAGCTTGGGAGGACTGAGTCCCAATCAGCCCCAGCATTTT
>TRBV7-9|-|-|TRBJ2-2
CASSLGVDGELFF
TGTGCCAGCAGCTTGGGTGTTGATGGGGAGCTGTTTTTT
>TRBV2|-|-|TRBJ1-1
CASSFGAVNTEAFF
TGTGCCAGCAGTTTCGGAGCGGTTAACACTGAAGCTTTCTTT
>TRBV28|-|-|TRBJ2-1
CASSRYEGGEQFF
TGTGCCAGCAGCCGTTACGAGGGCGGGGAGCAGTTCTTC
>TRBV7-2|-|-|TRBJ1-2
CASSLADRDYGYTF
TGTGCCAGCAGCTTAGCAGACAGAGACTATGGCTACACCTTC
>TRBV5-1|-|-|TRBJ1-4
CASSFRGVGEKLFF
TGCGCCAGCAGCTTTAGGGGCGTCGGAGAAAAACTGTTTTTT
>TRBV7-9|once|-|TRBJ1-1
CASSSISDLNTEAFF
TGTGCCAGCAGTTCCATCTCGGACTTAAACACTGAAGCTTTCTTT
>TRBV27|-|-|TRBJ1-5
CASSLKVGLNQPQHF
TGTGCCAGCAGTTTAAAGGTGGGCTTAAATCAGCCCCAGCATTTT
>TRBV5-6|-|TRBD1|TRBJ1-6
CASSLVGRGNNSPLHF
TGTGCCAGCAGCTTGGTGGGCAGGGGGAATAATTCACCCCTCCACTTT
>TRBV7-2|-|-|TRBJ1-1
CASSELGVDTEAFF
TGTGCCAGCAGCGAATTGGGGGTTGACACTGAAGCTTTCTTT
>TRBV14|-|TRBD2|TRBJ2-3
CASSPGTSGRLVYTQYF
TGTGCCAGCAGCCCCGGGACTAGCGGGAGACTCGTATATACGCAGTATTTT
>TRBV7-2|-|-|TRBJ2-1
CASSRYGNEQFF
TGTGCCAGCAGCCGTTACGGCAATGAGCAGTTCTTC
>TRBV3-1/TRBV3-2|once|TRBD2|TRBJ2-3
CASSQGAGVEDTQYF
TGTGCCAGCAGCCAAGGAGCGGGGGTAGAAGATACGCAGTATTTT
>TRBV19|-|-|TRBJ2-4
CASQSWALGNIQYF
TGTGCCAGTCAGTCGTGGGCGTTAGGCAACATTCAGTACTTC